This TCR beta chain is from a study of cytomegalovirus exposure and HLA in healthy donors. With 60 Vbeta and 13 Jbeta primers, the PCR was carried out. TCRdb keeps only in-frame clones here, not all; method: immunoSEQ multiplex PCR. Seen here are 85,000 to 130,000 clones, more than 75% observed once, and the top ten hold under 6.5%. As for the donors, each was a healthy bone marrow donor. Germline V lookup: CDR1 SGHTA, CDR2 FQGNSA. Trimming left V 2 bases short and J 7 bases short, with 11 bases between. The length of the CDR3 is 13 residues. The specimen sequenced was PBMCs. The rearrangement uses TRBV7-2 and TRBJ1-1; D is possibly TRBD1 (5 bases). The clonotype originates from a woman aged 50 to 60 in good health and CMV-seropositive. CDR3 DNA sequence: TGTGCCAGCAGCTTACTGACAGCCCATGAAGCTTTCTTT. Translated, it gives CASSLLTAHEAFF.